A single TCR beta chain is shown here with its context. From germline, CDR1 is LGHNA and CDR2 YNFKEQ. The length of the CDR3 is 17 residues. J lost 5 bases, V lost 0 bases, and 12 bases had no gene match. This sample is drawn from a study of blood T cell repertoires in COVID-19. The data were produced by immunoSEQ multiplex PCR, yet TCRdb's version contains in-frame clones alone and is incomplete. This table has about 180,000 clones, roughly nine tenths appearing once. This clonotype originated in a woman aged 25 to 39 with active or convalescent COVID-19. The chain has TRBV4-2 and TRBJ2-7; 8 nucleotides match TRBD1. Material for sequencing was peripheral blood. The CDR3 region has the DNA TGTGCCAGCAGCCAAGATCTTCGGTCAGGGGGCTTTCACGAGCAGTACTTC. Amino acid sequence: CASSQDLRSGGFHEQYF.